This is a list of T cell receptor beta chains from one sample in a study of OX40 agonist ivuxolimab in advanced cancers. Using immunoSEQ multiplex PCR, the repertoire was profiled, and TCRdb retains in-frame clones only, with some absent. The data show just over 90,000 clones, roughly 90% seen once. This sample comprised CD4+ or CD8+ T cells sorted from blood, obtained in a trial of the OX40 agonist ivuxolimab. The receptors derive from an adult with an advanced solid tumor such as melanoma, head and neck, liver or kidney cancer. The CDR3 runs from the conserved cysteine through the conserved F or W. D genes are given only for firm matches. Not all rows give a size; the values are once, few, many and, for expanded clones, a class.

clone_size: -; d_call: -; j_call: TRBJ2-7; v_call: TRBV29-1; cdr3_nt: TGCAGCGCCTTTAAGGCCTACGAGCAGTACTTC; cdr3_aa: CSAFKAYEQYF
clone_size: -; d_call: -; j_call: TRBJ1-5; v_call: TRBV15; cdr3_nt: TGTGCCACCAGGGACAGCAATCAGCCCCAGCATTTT; cdr3_aa: CATRDSNQPQHF
clone_size: once; d_call: -; j_call: TRBJ1-1; v_call: TRBV4-3; cdr3_nt: TGCGCCAGCAGCCAAGATCGGGAAGGGAACGCTGAAGCTTTCTTT; cdr3_aa: CASSQDREGNAEAFF
clone_size: -; d_call: TRBD1; j_call: TRBJ2-1; v_call: TRBV4-3; cdr3_nt: TGCGCCAGCAGCCAGGACAGGGCTCCCTACAATGAGCAGTTCTTC; cdr3_aa: CASSQDRAPYNEQFF
clone_size: -; d_call: TRBD2; j_call: TRBJ2-7; v_call: TRBV4-2; cdr3_nt: TGTGCCAGCAGCCAAGATGTGGGAGCGGGGGGGGTTGCCGAGCAGTACTTC; cdr3_aa: CASSQDVGAGGVAEQYF
clone_size: -; d_call: -; j_call: TRBJ2-7; v_call: TRBV27; cdr3_nt: TGTGCCAGCAAAATTCGAGCGAGGACAGAGTATTACGAGCAGTACTTC; cdr3_aa: CASKIRARTEYYEQYF
clone_size: -; d_call: -; j_call: TRBJ2-4; v_call: TRBV5-4; cdr3_nt: TGTGCCAGCAGCTTGGAGCACGCAGGAGCCAAAAACATTCAGTACTTC; cdr3_aa: CASSLEHAGAKNIQYF
clone_size: -; d_call: TRBD1; j_call: TRBJ2-3; v_call: TRBV29-1; cdr3_nt: TGCAGCGTTGAAGGGACAGGGGGCTCCCCAGATACGCAGTATTTT; cdr3_aa: CSVEGTGGSPDTQYF
clone_size: -; d_call: TRBD1; j_call: TRBJ1-2; v_call: TRBV27; cdr3_nt: TGTGCCAGCAGTTTCCGGGACAGATACCTAGCTAACTATGGCTACACCTTC; cdr3_aa: CASSFRDRYLANYGYTF
clone_size: -; d_call: -; j_call: TRBJ2-2; v_call: TRBV11-3; cdr3_nt: TGTGCCAGCAGCTTAGGACTAGCCGGGGAGCTGTTTTTT; cdr3_aa: CASSLGLAGELFF
clone_size: once; d_call: TRBD2; j_call: TRBJ2-7; v_call: TRBV27; cdr3_nt: TGTGCCAGCAGACCCCTAGCGGGGGGGTTGGACGAGCAGTACTTC; cdr3_aa: CASRPLAGGLDEQYF
clone_size: -; d_call: -; j_call: TRBJ1-1; v_call: TRBV6-5; cdr3_nt: TGTGCCAGCAGCAGTGACGGGGGAAAGACTGAAGCTTTCTTT; cdr3_aa: CASSSDGGKTEAFF
clone_size: -; d_call: TRBD2; j_call: TRBJ2-1; v_call: TRBV7-2; cdr3_nt: TGTGCCAGCAGCTTAGTCCACTTAGCGGGGGGGCCCCACAATGAGCAGTTCTTC; cdr3_aa: CASSLVHLAGGPHNEQFF
clone_size: -; d_call: -; j_call: TRBJ1-5; v_call: TRBV6-5; cdr3_nt: TGTGCCAGCAGTAACGGACCGTCGGGTAATCAGCCCCAGCATTTT; cdr3_aa: CASSNGPSGNQPQHF
clone_size: -; d_call: -; j_call: TRBJ1-2; v_call: TRBV9; cdr3_nt: TGTGCCAGCAGCGAGCGACAGGCCAGCTTC; cdr3_aa: CASSERQASF
clone_size: -; d_call: -; j_call: TRBJ2-7; v_call: TRBV5-1; cdr3_nt: TGCGCCAGCAGCCCGGAAACAGGATCCTACGAGCAGTACTTC; cdr3_aa: CASSPETGSYEQYF
clone_size: -; d_call: -; j_call: TRBJ2-1; v_call: TRBV4-1; cdr3_nt: TGCGCCAGCAGCCAAGATGGGCACAATGAGCAGTTCTTC; cdr3_aa: CASSQDGHNEQFF
clone_size: -; d_call: TRBD1; j_call: TRBJ1-5; v_call: TRBV6-5; cdr3_nt: TGTGCCAGCAGTTCAGGGGGACAGCCCCAGCATTTT; cdr3_aa: CASSSGGQPQHF
clone_size: -; d_call: -; j_call: TRBJ2-7; v_call: TRBV4-3; cdr3_nt: TGCGCCAGCAGCCAAGTACGGGGGGCCGGCTACGAGCAGTACTTC; cdr3_aa: CASSQVRGAGYEQYF
clone_size: -; d_call: TRBD1; j_call: TRBJ1-2; v_call: TRBV5-4; cdr3_nt: TGTGCCAGCGAAGGGACAGGGGATGGCTACACCTTC; cdr3_aa: CASEGTGDGYTF
clone_size: -; d_call: TRBD2; j_call: TRBJ2-4; v_call: TRBV19; cdr3_nt: TGTGCCAGTAGCTTAGCGGGTCTAGCCAAAAACATTCAGTACTTC; cdr3_aa: CASSLAGLAKNIQYF
clone_size: once; d_call: -; j_call: TRBJ2-1; v_call: TRBV13; cdr3_nt: TGTGCCAGCAGCCCAGGACAGGGGAAGCGGGAGTGGGATGAGCAGTTCTTC; cdr3_aa: CASSPGQGKREWDEQFF
clone_size: -; d_call: -; j_call: TRBJ1-6; v_call: TRBV6-6; cdr3_nt: TGTGCCAGCAGTTACCTGGGGGCTGATTCACCCCTCCACTTT; cdr3_aa: CASSYLGADSPLHF
clone_size: -; d_call: -; j_call: TRBJ2-7; v_call: TRBV19; cdr3_nt: TGTGCCAGTAGTATAGCAGGGATAGGCGAGCAGTACTTC; cdr3_aa: CASSIAGIGEQYF
clone_size: -; d_call: TRBD2; j_call: TRBJ2-5; v_call: TRBV6-5; cdr3_nt: TGTGCCAGCAGTTCCACAGGACTAGCGGGAGAGACCCAGTACTTC; cdr3_aa: CASSSTGLAGETQYF